Detailed here is one T cell receptor beta chain. V was shortened by 4 bases and J by 4 bases, with 19 bases between the two germline ends. This CDR3 contains 17 residues. CDR1 MGHRA and CDR2 YSYEKL come from the germline V gene. TCRdb reanalysed the 5' RACE reads using MiXCR and keeps one entry per CDR3 protein. Of under 650,000 distinct CDR3 sequences listed, approximately 18% are singletons. The entry originates in a study of T-cell memory formation after mild COVID-19. Study information: TCR clusters were mostly donor specific.

The gene calls are TRBV4-1 and TRBJ2-2; TRBD2 might be the D (6 bases). The source material was PBMCs or a T cell subset sorted from them (not recorded which). This TCR was sampled from an adult woman who had mild COVID-19 (a few samples of this study predate the infection). Cell type and time point are not known. This chain's CDR3 is CASSPIGTGDSTGELFF. The CDR3 DNA reads TGCGCCAGCAGCCCGATAGGAACGGGGGACTCCACCGGGGAGCTGTTTTTT.